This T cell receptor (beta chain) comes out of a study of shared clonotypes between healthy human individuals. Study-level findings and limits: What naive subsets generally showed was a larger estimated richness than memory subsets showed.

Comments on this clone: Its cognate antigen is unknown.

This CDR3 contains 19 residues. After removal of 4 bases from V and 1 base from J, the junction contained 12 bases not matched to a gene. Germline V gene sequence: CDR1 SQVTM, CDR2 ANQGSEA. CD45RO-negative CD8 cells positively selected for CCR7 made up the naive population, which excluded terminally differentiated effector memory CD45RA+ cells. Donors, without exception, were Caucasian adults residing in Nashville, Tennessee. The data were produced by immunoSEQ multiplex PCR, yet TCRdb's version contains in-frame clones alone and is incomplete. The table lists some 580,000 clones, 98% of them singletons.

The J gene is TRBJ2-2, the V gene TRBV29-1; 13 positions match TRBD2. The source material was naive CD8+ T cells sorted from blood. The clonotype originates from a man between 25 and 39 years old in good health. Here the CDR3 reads CSVASTKLAGGMNTGELFF. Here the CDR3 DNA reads TGCAGCGTTGCTTCGACTAAACTAGCGGGAGGGATGAACACCGGGGAGCTGTTTTTT.